The 5 T cell receptor beta chains reported below all come from one sample, sequenced in a study of synovial regulatory T cells in juvenile arthritis. Libraries were prepared by immunoSEQ multiplex PCR; TCRdb keeps only in-frame clonotypes and omits some of them. This table lists 9,500 to 10,000 clones. Source material: Treg cells from blood. Subset: remaining (HLA-DR-negative) circulating blood Treg cells. Every receptor here comes from a donor younger than 35 with juvenile idiopathic arthritis.

In terms of frequency, this clone is medium-sized. This sequence joins TRBV19 and TRBJ2-7. Germline CDR1 LNHDA, CDR2 SQIVND (reference sequence). This CDR3 comprises 13 residues. DNA was not recorded. This CDR3 is CATRDLSSYEQYF.

The chain recombines TRBV11-2 with TRBJ2-7; absent DNA, TCRdb's TRBD2 call cannot be checked. Germline loops: CDR1 SGHAT, CDR2 FQNNGV. The CDR3 length is 11 residues. No DNA is given. CDR3: CASSPAYEQYF.

V usage is TRBV11-1 and J usage is TRBJ2-3. CDR3 length equals 15 residues. DNA for this receptor is not on file. Germline V lookup: CDR1 SGHAT, CDR2 FQDESV (reference sequence). The CDR3 loop is CASSFRDGSTDTQYF.

This chain joins TRBV5-4 and TRBJ1-1; there is no DNA to check the TCRdb D call of TRBD1. Germline V gene lookup returns CDR1 SGHNT and CDR2 YYREEE (reference sequence). The CDR3 totals 16 residues. Only the protein sequence is given. The CDR3 here is CASSQTGTRGNTEAFF.

This CDR3 reads CAWTRTGVGDLFF. The chain uses TRBV30 and TRBJ2-2; TCRdb's D gene call, TRBD1, goes unchecked for lack of DNA. The germline V gene encodes CDR1 GTSNPN and CDR2 SVGIG (reference sequence). CDR3 length: 13 residues. No DNA sequence was recorded.